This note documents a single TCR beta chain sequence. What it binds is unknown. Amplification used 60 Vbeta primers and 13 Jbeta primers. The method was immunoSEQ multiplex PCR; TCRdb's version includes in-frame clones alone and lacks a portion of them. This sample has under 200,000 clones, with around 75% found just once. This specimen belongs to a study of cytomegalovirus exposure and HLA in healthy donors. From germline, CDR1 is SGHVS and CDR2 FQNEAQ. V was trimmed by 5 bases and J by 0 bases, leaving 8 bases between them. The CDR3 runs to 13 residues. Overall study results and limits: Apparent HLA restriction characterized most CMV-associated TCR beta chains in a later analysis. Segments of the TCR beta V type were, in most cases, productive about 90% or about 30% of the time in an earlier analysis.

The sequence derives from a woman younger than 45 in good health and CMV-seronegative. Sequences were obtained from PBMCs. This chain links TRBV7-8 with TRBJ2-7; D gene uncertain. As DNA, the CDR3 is TGTGCCAGCAGCCCGCACTCCTCCTACGAGCAGTACTTC. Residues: CASSPHSSYEQYF.